A selection of T cell receptor beta chains follows, all from one sample in a study of blood T cell repertoires in COVID-19. The data were produced by immunoSEQ multiplex PCR, yet TCRdb's version contains in-frame clones alone and is incomplete. The sample holds about 140,000 clones, under 85% seen once. The specimen was peripheral blood. The source is a human donor in a cohort sampled during active COVID-19. CDR3s include the opening cysteine and the closing phenylalanine or tryptophan. A D gene is named only where the DNA matches it firmly. Clone size, where shown, is once, few, many, or a class for clones that have expanded.

j_call cdr3_length v_call d_call clone_size cdr3_aa cdr3_nt
TRBJ2-1 15 TRBV6-5 . . CASSPDRGGTNEQFF TGTGCCAGCAGTCCAGACAGGGGAGGGACCAATGAGCAGTTCTTC
TRBJ1-1 15 TRBV21-1 . . CASSKNRGTNTEAFF TGTGCCAGCAGCAAGAACAGGGGCACGAACACTGAAGCTTTCTTT
TRBJ1-2 14 TRBV19 . . CASSREGMGYGYTF TGTGCCAGTAGCCGGGAGGGTATGGGCTATGGCTACACCTTC
TRBJ2-2 17 TRBV7-2 TRBD2 . CASSYRSGGSYTGELFF TGTGCCAGCAGCTACCGATCCGGCGGGAGTTATACCGGGGAGCTGTTTTTT
TRBJ2-1 19 TRBV6-2/TRBV6-3 TRBD2 . CASSDDPGLAGGKTDEQFF TGTGCCAGCAGTGACGACCCGGGACTAGCGGGAGGGAAAACCGATGAGCAGTTCTTC
TRBJ2-5 13 TRBV28 . . CASSLGNQETQYF TGTGCCAGCAGTTTGGGCAACCAAGAGACCCAGTACTTC
TRBJ2-2 15 TRBV18 TRBD1 . CASSPQGVIARELFF TGTGCCAGCTCACCCCAGGGGGTTATAGCCCGGGAGCTGTTTTTT
TRBJ1-5 15 TRBV28 . . CASSIGEAREQPQHF TGTGCCAGCTCCATCGGGGAAGCCAGAGAGCAGCCCCAGCATTTT
TRBJ2-6 16 TRBV6-6 . once CASSLSGASGANVLTF TGTGCCAGCAGTTTATCAGGGGCCTCTGGGGCCAACGTCCTGACTTTC
TRBJ2-1 18 TRBV19 TRBD2 . CASSNGGWRGSSYNEQFF TGTGCCAGTAGTAATGGGGGATGGCGGGGGAGCTCCTACAATGAGCAGTTCTTC
TRBJ2-1 15 TRBV7-2 TRBD2 once CASSLVPAGVGEQFF TGTGCCAGCAGCTTAGTACCGGCGGGAGTGGGTGAGCAGTTCTTC
TRBJ2-6 15 TRBV7-3 . once CASSFPTAGANVLTF TGTGCCAGCAGCTTCCCTACAGCTGGGGCCAACGTCCTGACTTTC
TRBJ2-1 16 TRBV7-3 TRBD2 . CASSPRGGKGGNEQFF TGTGCCAGCAGCCCCCGGGGAGGTAAGGGAGGGAATGAGCAGTTCTTC
TRBJ2-2 15 TRBV24-1 TRBD1 . CATRTGTGGTGELFF TGTGCCACCAGAACCGGGACAGGGGGCACCGGGGAGCTGTTTTTT
TRBJ1-2 15 TRBV6-5 . . CASSKPGHQIYGYTF TGTGCCAGCAGTAAACCGGGACACCAAATTTATGGCTACACCTTC
TRBJ2-3 14 TRBV24-1 TRBD1 . CATSGGQGRDTQYF TGTGCCACCAGTGGAGGACAGGGGAGAGATACGCAGTATTTT
TRBJ2-1 14 TRBV13 . few CASSSDSYYNEQFF TGTGCCAGCAGCTCCGACTCTTACTACAATGAGCAGTTCTTC
TRBJ2-3 13 TRBV28 TRBD1 . CASSLQGADTQYF TGTGCCAGCAGTCTCCAGGGGGCAGATACGCAGTATTTT
TRBJ2-1 14 TRBV7-2 TRBD2 . CASSLSGRADEQFF TGTGCCAGCAGCTTAAGCGGGAGGGCGGATGAGCAGTTCTTC
TRBJ2-4 12 TRBV29-1 . . CSVGGSENIQYF TGCAGCGTTGGGGGCTCGGAAAACATTCAGTACTTC
TRBJ2-5 13 TRBV27 . . CASSSKTEETQYF TGTGCCAGCAGTTCAAAGACAGAAGAGACCCAGTACTTC
TRBJ1-1 13 TRBV12-3/TRBV12-4 . . CASSPDRGTEAFF TGTGCCAGCAGTCCCGATAGGGGCACTGAAGCTTTCTTT
TRBJ2-1 17 TRBV24-1 . . CATSDPSGTGYYNEQFF TGTGCCACCAGTGATCCATCCGGGACTGGCTATTACAATGAGCAGTTCTTC
TRBJ2-5 13 TRBV7-2 . . CASSLTAQETQYF TGTGCCAGCAGCCTGACAGCCCAAGAGACCCAGTACTTC
TRBJ2-1 15 TRBV5-1 TRBD2 . CASSLVLAGADEQFF TGCGCCAGCAGCTTGGTACTAGCGGGAGCGGATGAGCAGTTCTTC
TRBJ1-1 14 TRBV11-2 TRBD1 . CASSTRTGSTEAFF TGTGCCAGCAGCACCCGGACAGGGTCCACTGAAGCTTTCTTT
TRBJ2-7 17 TRBV11-2 TRBD2 . CASSPPGLAGGQYEQYF TGTGCCAGCAGTCCACCGGGACTAGCGGGAGGTCAGTACGAGCAGTACTTC
TRBJ2-3 17 TRBV15 . . CATSREGSGLSTDTQYF TGTGCCACCAGCAGAGAAGGGAGCGGACTAAGCACAGATACGCAGTATTTT
TRBJ2-3 14 TRBV6-4 . . CASSEAESTDTQYF TGTGCCAGCAGTGAAGCGGAGAGCACAGATACGCAGTATTTT
TRBJ2-3 14 TRBV27 . . CASSYGYRADTQYF TGTGCCAGCAGTTACGGGTATCGCGCAGATACGCAGTATTTT
TRBJ1-2 13 TRBV7-8 TRBD1 . CASSPGQGRGYTF TGTGCCAGCAGCCCAGGACAGGGACGTGGCTACACCTTC